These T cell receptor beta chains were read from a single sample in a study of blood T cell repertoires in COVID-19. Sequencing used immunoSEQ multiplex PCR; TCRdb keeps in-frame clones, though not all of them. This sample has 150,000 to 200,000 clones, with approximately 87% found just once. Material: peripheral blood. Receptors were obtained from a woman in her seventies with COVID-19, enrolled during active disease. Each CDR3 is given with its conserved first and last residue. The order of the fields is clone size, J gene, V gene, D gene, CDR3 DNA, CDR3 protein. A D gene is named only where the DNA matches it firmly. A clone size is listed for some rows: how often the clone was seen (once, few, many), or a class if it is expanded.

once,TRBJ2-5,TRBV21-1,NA,TGTGCCAGCAGCAAAGAATCCAGCGACCAGATACAAGAGACCCAGTACTTC,CASSKESSDQIQETQYF
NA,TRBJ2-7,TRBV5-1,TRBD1,TGCGCCAGCTCAAACGGACAGGGGTTCCACGAGCAGTACTTC,CASSNGQGFHEQYF
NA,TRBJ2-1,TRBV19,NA,TGTGCCAGTAGTATCCTCGGACGGGGTACTAACAATGAGCAGTTCTTC,CASSILGRGTNNEQFF
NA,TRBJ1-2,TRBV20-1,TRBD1,TGCAGTGCTAGTCTTACGACAGGGGGCGGTGGCTACACCTTC,CSASLTTGGGGYTF
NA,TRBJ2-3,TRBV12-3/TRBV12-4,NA,TGTGCCAGCAGCTCCGACCTAGCCGATACGCAGTATTTT,CASSSDLADTQYF
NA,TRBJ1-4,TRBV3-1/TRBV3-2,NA,TGTGCCAGCAGCCAGGACAGCCCTAATGAAAAACTGTTTTTT,CASSQDSPNEKLFF
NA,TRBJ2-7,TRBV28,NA,TGTGCCAGCACCGGAGGAAGGACCTACGAGCAGTACTTC,CASTGGRTYEQYF
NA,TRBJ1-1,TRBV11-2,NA,TGTGCCAGCAGCCCCATCCGAGTGTTGGCTTTCTTT,CASSPIRVLAFF
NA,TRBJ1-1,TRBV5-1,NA,TGCGCCAGCAGCTTCATCCTGGGAGCTGAAGCTTTCTTT,CASSFILGAEAFF
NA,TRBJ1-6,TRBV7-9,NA,TGTGCCAGCAGCTTATCGACAATGGATTCACCCCTCCACTTT,CASSLSTMDSPLHF
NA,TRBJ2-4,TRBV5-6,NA,TGTGCCAGCAGCTTGGACAGGGAAAACATTCAGTACTTC,CASSLDRENIQYF